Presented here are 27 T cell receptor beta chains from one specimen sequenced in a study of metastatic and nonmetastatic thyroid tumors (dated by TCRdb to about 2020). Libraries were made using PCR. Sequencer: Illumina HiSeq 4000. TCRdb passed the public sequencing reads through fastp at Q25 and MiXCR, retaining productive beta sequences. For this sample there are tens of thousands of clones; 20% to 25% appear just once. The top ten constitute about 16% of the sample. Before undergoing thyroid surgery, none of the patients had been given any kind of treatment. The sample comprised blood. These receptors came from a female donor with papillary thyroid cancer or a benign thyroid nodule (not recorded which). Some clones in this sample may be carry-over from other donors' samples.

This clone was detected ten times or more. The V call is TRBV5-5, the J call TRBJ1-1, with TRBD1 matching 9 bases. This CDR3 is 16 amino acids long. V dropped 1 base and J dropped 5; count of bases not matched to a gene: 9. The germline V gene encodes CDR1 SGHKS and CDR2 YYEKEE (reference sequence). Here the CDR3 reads CASSLRDRELGTEAFF. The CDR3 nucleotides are TGTGCCAGCAGCTTGAGGGACAGGGAATTGGGAACTGAAGCTTTCTTT. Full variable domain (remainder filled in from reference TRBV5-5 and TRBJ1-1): DAGVTQSPTHLIKTRGQQVTLRCSPISGHKSVSWYQQVLGQGPQFIFQYYEKEERGRGNFPDRFSARQFPNYSSELNVNALLLGDSALYLCASSLRDRELGTEAFFGQGTRLTVV.

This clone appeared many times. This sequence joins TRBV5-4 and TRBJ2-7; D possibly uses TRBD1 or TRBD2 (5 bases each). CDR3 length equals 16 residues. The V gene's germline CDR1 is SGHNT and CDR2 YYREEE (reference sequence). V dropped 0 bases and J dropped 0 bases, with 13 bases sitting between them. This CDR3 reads CASSLGSGTNSYEQYF. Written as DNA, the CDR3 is TGTGCCAGCAGCTTGGGTTCCGGGACCAACTCCTACGAGCAGTACTTC.

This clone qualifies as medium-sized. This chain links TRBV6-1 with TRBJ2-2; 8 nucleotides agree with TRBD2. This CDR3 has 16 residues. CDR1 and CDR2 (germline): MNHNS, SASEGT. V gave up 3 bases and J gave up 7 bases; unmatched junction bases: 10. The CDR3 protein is CASSDIGRAGSGELFF. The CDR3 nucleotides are TGTGCCAGCAGTGACATCGGGAGGGCCGGTAGCGGGGAGCTGTTTTTT.

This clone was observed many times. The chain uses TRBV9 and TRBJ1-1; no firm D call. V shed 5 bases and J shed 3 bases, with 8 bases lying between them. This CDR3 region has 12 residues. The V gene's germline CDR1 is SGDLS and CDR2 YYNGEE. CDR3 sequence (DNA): TGTGCCAGCAGGGGAAGGGACACTGAAGCTTTCTTT. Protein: CASRGRDTEAFF. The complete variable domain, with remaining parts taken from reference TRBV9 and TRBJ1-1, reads DSGVTQTPKHLITATGQRVTLRCSPRSGDLSVYWYQQSLDQGLQFLIQYYNGEERAKGNILERFSAQQFPDLHSELNLSSLELGDSALYFCASRGRDTEAFFGQGTRLTVV.

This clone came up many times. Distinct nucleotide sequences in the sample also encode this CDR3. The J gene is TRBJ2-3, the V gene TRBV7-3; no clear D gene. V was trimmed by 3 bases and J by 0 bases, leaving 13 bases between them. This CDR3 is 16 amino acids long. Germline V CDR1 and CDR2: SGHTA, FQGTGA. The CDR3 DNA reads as TGTGCCAGCAGCTTCGGGCTAGTCCCTAGCACAGATACGCAGTATTTT. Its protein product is CASSFGLVPSTDTQYF.

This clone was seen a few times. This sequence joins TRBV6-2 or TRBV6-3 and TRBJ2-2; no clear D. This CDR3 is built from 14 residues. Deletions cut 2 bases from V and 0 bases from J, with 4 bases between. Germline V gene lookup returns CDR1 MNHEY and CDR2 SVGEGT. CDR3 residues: CASSYRPNTGELFF. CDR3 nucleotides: TGTGCCAGCAGTTACCGCCCGAACACCGGGGAGCTGTTTTTT.

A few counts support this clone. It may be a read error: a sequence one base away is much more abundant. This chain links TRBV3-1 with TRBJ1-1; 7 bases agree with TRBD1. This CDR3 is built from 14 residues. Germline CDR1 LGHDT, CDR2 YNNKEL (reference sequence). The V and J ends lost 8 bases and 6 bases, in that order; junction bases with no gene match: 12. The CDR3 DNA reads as TGTGCCAGCGGGAGAAAGGGGGCAATTGCTGAAGCTTTCTTT. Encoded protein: CASGRKGAIAEAFF.

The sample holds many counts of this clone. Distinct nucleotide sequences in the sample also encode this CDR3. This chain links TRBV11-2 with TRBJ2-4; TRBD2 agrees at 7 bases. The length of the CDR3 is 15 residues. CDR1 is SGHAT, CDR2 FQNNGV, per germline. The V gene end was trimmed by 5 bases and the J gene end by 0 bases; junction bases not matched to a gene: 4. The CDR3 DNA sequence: TGTGCCAGCAGCCGGGAGGCCATAGCCAAAAACATTCAGTACTTC. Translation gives CASSREAIAKNIQYF.

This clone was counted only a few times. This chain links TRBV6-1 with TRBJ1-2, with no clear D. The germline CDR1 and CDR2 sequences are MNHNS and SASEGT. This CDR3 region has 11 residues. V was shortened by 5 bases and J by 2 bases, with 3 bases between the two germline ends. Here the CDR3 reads CASSINYGYTF. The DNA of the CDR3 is TGTGCCAGCAGTATAAACTATGGCTACACCTTC.

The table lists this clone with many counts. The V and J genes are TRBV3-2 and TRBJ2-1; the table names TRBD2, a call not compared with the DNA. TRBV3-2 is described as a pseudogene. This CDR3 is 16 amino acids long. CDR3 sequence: CASSQASGSWSNEQFF. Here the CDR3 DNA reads TGTGCCAGCAGCCAAGCTAGCGGGAGTTGGAGCAATGAGCAGTTCTTC.

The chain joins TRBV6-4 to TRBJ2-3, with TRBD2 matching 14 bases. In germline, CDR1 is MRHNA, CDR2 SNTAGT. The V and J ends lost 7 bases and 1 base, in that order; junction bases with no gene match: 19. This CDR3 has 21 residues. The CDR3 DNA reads TGTGCCAGCACCCCTCTCCGGGCGGGACTAGCGGGAGCGTGCGGCACAGATACGCAGTATTTT. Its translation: CASTPLRAGLAGACGTDTQYF.

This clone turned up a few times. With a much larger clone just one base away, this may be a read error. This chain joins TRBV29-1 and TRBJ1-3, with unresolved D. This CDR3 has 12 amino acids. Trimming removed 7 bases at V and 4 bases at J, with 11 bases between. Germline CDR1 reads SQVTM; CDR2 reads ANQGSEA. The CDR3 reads CSAWAQGNTIYF. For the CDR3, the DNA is TGCAGCGCATGGGCGCAGGGAAACACCATATATTTT. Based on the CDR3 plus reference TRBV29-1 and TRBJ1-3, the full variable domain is SAVISQKPSRDICQRGTSLTIQCQVDSQVTMMFWYRQQPGQSLTLIATANQGSEATYESGFVIDKFPISRPNLTFSTLTVSNMSPEDSSIYLCSAWAQGNTIYFGEGSWLTVV.

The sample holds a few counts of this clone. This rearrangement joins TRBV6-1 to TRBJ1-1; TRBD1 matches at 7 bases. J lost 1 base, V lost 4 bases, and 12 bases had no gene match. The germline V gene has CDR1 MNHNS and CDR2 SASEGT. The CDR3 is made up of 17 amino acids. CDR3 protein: CASSALTGLWTNTEAFF. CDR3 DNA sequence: TGTGCCAGCAGTGCCCTGACAGGGTTGTGGACGAACACTGAAGCTTTCTTT.

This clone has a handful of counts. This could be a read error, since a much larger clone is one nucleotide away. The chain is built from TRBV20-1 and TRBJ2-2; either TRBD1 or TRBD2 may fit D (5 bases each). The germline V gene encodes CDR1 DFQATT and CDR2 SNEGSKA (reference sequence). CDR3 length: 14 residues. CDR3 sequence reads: CSASSGTNTVELFF. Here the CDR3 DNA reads TGCAGTGCTAGCTCCGGGACGAACACCGTGGAGCTGTTTTTT.

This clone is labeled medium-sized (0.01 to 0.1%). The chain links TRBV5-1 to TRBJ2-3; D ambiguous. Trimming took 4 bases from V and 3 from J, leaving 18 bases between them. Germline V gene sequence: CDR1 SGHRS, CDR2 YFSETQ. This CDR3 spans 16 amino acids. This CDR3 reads CASSPEQVVRTDTQYF. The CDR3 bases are TGCGCCAGCAGCCCCGAGCAGGTGGTGAGGACAGATACGCAGTATTTT.

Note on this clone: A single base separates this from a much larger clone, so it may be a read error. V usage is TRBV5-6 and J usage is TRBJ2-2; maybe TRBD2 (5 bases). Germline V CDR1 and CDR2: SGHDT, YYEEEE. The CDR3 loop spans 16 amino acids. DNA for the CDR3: TGTGCCAGCAGCTTGGGTCTAGAATTCTACGACGGGGAGCTGTTCTTT. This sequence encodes CASSLGLEFYDGELFF.

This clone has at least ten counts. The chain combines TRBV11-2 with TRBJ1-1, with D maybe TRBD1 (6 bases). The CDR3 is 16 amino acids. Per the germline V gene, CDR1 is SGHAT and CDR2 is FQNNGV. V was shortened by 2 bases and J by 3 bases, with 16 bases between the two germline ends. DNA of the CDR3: TGTGCCAGCAGCTTAAACTTGGGGGGCGTGTACACTGAAGCTTTCTTT. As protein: CASSLNLGGVYTEAFF.

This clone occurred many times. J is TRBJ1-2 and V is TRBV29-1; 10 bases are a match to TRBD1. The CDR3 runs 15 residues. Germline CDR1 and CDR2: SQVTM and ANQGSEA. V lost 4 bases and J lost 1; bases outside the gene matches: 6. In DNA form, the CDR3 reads TGCAGCGTTGGGACGGGACAGGGGAATAACTATGGCTACACCTTC. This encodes CSVGTGQGNNYGYTF. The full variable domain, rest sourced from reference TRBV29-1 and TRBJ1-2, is SAVISQKPSRDICQRGTSLTIQCQVDSQVTMMFWYRQQPGQSLTLIATANQGSEATYESGFVIDKFPISRPNLTFSTLTVSNMSPEDSSIYLCSVGTGQGNNYGYTFGSGTRLTVV.

The CDR3 DNA reads as TGCGCCAGCAGCTTACCGGCGCTAGACAGGGGATGGTCCTACGAGCAGTACTTC. Translating gives CASSLPALDRGWSYEQYF. The V gene is TRBV5-1, the J gene TRBJ2-7; the match to TRBD1 covers 8 bases. Per germline, CDR1 SGHRS and CDR2 YFSETQ. Trimming removed 2 bases from V and 1 base from J; junction bases left unmatched: 14. The CDR3 has 18 residues.

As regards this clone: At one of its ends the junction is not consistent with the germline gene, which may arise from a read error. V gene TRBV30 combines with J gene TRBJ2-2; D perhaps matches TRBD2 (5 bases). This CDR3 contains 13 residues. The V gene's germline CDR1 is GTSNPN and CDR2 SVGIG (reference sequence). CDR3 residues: CSWSESNTGDLFF. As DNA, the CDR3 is TGTTCCTGGAGTGAGAGTAACACCGGGGATCTGTTTTTT.

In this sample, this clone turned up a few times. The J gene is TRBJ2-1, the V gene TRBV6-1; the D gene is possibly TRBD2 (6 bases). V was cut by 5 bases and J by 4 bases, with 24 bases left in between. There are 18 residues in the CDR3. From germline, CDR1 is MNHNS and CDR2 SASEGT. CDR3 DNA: TGTGCCAGCAGTAACACCGCAGGGACTCCCGCACCGTACAATGAGCAGTTCTTC. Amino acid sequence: CASSNTAGTPAPYNEQFF.

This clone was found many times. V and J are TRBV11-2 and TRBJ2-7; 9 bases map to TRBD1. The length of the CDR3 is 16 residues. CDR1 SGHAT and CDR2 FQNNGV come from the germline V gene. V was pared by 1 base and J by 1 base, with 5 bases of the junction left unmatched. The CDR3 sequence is CASSLVWGQGSYEQYF. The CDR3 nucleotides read TGTGCCAGCAGCTTAGTCTGGGGACAGGGTTCCTACGAGCAGTACTTC.

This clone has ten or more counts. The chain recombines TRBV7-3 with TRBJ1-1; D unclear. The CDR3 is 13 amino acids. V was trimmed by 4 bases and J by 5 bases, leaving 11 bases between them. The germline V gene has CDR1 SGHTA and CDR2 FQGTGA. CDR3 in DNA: TGTGCCAGCAGCTCTGAGATGGCAACTGAAGCTTTCTTT. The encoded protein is CASSSEMATEAFF.

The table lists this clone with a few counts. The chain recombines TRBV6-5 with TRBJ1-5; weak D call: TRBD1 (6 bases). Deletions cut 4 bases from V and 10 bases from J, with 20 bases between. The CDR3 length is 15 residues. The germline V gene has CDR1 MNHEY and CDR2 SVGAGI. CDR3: CASSSGTCFVHPQHF. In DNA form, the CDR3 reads TGTGCCAGCAGTTCCGGGACATGTTTTGTACATCCCCAGCATTTT.

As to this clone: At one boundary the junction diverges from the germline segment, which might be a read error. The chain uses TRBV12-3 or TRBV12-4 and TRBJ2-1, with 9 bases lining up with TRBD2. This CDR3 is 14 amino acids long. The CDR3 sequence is CASSIYLAGTDQLF. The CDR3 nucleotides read TGTGCCAGCAGTATCTACCTAGCGGGAACTGATCAGCTCTTC.

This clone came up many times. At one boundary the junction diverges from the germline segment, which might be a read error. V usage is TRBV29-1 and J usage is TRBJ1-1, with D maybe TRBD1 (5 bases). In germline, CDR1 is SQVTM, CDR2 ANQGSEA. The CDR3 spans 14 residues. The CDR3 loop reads CSGPAREGNAEAFF. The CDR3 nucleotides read TGCAGCGGTCCGGCCCGAGAGGGGAACGCTGAAGCTTTCTTT.

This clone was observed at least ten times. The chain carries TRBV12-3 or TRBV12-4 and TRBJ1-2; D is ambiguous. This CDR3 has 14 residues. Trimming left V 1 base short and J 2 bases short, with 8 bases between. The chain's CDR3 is CASSLGPRNYGYTF. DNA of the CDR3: TGTGCCAGCAGTTTAGGCCCCAGGAACTATGGCTACACCTTC.